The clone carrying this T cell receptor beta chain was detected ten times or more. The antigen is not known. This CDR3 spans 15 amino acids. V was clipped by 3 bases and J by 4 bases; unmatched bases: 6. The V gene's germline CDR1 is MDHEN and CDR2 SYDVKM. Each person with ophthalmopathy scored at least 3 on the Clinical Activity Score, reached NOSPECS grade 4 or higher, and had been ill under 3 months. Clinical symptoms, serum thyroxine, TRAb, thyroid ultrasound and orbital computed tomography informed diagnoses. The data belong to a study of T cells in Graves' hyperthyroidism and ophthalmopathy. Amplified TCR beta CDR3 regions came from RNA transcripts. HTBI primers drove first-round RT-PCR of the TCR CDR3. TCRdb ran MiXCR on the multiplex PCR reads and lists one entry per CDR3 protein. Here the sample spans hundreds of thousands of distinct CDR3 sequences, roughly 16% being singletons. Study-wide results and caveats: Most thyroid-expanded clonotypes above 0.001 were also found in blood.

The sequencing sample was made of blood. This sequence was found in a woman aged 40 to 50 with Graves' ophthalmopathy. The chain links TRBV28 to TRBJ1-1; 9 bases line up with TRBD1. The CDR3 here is CASSLATGGFTEAFF. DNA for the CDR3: TGTGCCAGCAGTTTGGCCACAGGGGGCTTCACTGAAGCTTTCTTT.